Here is one T cell receptor beta chain with its context. These data come from a study of T cell responses to AZD1222 COVID-19 vaccine. Sequenced by immunoSEQ multiplex PCR; TCRdb stores in-frame clones only, minus some. The table includes about 150,000 clones, about 90% detected once. The TCR was taken from an adult who received the MenACWY meningococcal vaccine as a control. Sample: peripheral blood, taken 28 days after the second dose of the MenACWY control vaccine.

The CDR3 protein is CASSVVADQPQHF. In DNA, the CDR3 is TGTGCCAGCAGCGTAGTTGCAGATCAGCCCCAGCATTTT. The chain is built from TRBV9 and TRBJ1-5; D remains ambiguous. V shed 0 bases and J shed 5 bases, with 6 bases lying between them. The CDR3 contains 13 residues. The germline CDR1 and CDR2 sequences are SGDLS and YYNGEE. Together with reference TRBV9 and TRBJ1-5, the CDR3 gives the full variable domain: DSGVTQTPKHLITATGQRVTLRCSPRSGDLSVYWYQQSLDQGLQFLIQYYNGEERAKGNILERFSAQQFPDLHSELNLSSLELGDSALYFCASSVVADQPQHFGDGTRLSIL.